These 18 T cell receptor beta chains were sequenced from one sample in a study of blood T cell repertoires in COVID-19. Here immunoSEQ multiplex PCR was the method, and the copy in TCRdb shows in-frame clones only, minus some. The sample lists 450,000 or so clones, about 90% occurring once. Sequencing input: PBMCs or T cells enriched from blood (not recorded which). Receptor source: a man aged 18 to 30 who had recovered from COVID-19.

The J gene is TRBJ2-7, the V gene TRBV19, with a possible D match to TRBD2 (6 bases). CDR1 is LNHDA, CDR2 SQIVND, per germline (reference sequence). Trimming took 3 bases from V and 7 from J, leaving 13 bases between them. CDR3 length: 13 amino acids. The CDR3 spells CASSIGTSGEQYF. CDR3 DNA sequence: TGTGCCAGTAGTATCGGGACTTCTGGGGAGCAGTACTTC.

The gene calls are TRBV5-5 and TRBJ1-5, with 8 bases matching TRBD1. This CDR3 is 15 amino acids long. Germline-derived CDR1 and CDR2 are SGHKS and YYEKEE (reference sequence). V lost 1 base and J lost 6; bases outside the gene matches: 6. The CDR3 protein is CASSLQGAGSQPQHF. CDR3 nucleotide sequence: TGTGCCAGCAGCTTGCAGGGGGCGGGTAGTCAGCCCCAGCATTTT.

The chain is built from TRBV24-1 and TRBJ2-1, with D possibly TRBD2 on 5 matching bases. Trimming pared 7 bases from V and 0 bases from J, leaving 15 bases between. CDR1 is KGHDR, CDR2 SFDVKD, per germline. This CDR3 has 16 residues. The CDR3 DNA is TGTGCCACCAGGGGAGTTGGGCGGAGCTCCTACAATGAGCAGTTCTTC. Translation gives CATRGVGRSSYNEQFF.

The genes are TRBV2 and TRBJ1-6; TRBD1 is a possible D gene (6 bases). From germline, CDR1 is SNHLY and CDR2 FYNNEI. The V gene lost 7 bases and the J gene lost 7 bases, with 14 bases spanning the gap. This CDR3 spans 14 amino acids. The CDR3 DNA is TGTGCCAGCACGGCGGACAGCGAAAATTCACCCCTCCACTTT. Residues: CASTADSENSPLHF.

The table lists this clone with a count of one. The same CDR3 is also encoded by other DNA sequences in this sample. The chain uses TRBV20-1 and TRBJ1-2; D remains ambiguous. The CDR3 extends over 12 amino acids. Germline-derived CDR1 and CDR2 are DFQATT and SNEGSKA (reference sequence). V lost 3 bases, J lost 0 bases, and 5 bases lay in between. The CDR3 spells CSASRSNYGYTF. CDR3 DNA: TGCAGTGCTAGTCGTTCTAACTATGGCTACACCTTC.

This clone showed up just once. The chain uses TRBV10-3 and TRBJ1-1; TRBD1 is a possible D gene (5 bases). Germline assignment: CDR1 ENHRY and CDR2 SYGVKD. Trimming removed 7 bases from V and 1 base from J, with 10 bases in between. The CDR3 contains 13 residues. CDR3 in DNA: TGTGCCATCAAGCCGGGGGAGAACACTGAAGCTTTCTTT. Residues: CAIKPGENTEAFF.

This chain joins TRBV10-3 and TRBJ2-7; 7 bases match TRBD1. Trimming at V came to 5 bases and at J to 5 bases, leaving 3 bases not matched to a gene. The CDR3 has 12 residues. The V gene's germline CDR1 is ENHRY and CDR2 SYGVKD. Here the CDR3 DNA reads TGTGCCATCAGTTCGACAGGGAACGAGCAGTACTTC. Amino acid sequence: CAISSTGNEQYF.

This chain joins TRBV13 and TRBJ2-2, with 10 bases aligning to TRBD1. This CDR3 region has 15 residues. The germline V gene encodes CDR1 PRHDT and CDR2 FYEKMQ (reference sequence). Trimming at V came to 5 bases and at J to 6 bases, leaving 6 bases not matched to a gene. The CDR3 DNA reads as TGTGCCAGCAGCCCAGGGACAGGGGAAGCCGGGGAGCTGTTTTTT. Translated: CASSPGTGEAGELFF.

The count of this clone is one. This specimen includes other DNA sequences encoding the same CDR3. This chain links TRBV2 with TRBJ1-1, with 8 nucleotides matching TRBD1. The CDR3 is made up of 11 amino acids. Germline CDR1 reads SNHLY; CDR2 reads FYNNEI. V lost 6 bases to trimming and J lost 8 bases; unmatched junction nucleotides: 2. Here the CDR3 reads CASRRDREAFF. CDR3 coding DNA: TGTGCCAGCAGGAGGGACAGGGAAGCTTTCTTT. The full variable domain, rest sourced from reference TRBV2 and TRBJ1-1, is EPEVTQTPSHQVTQMGQEVILRCVPISNHLYFYWYRQILGQKVEFLVSFYNNEISEKSEIFDDQFSVERPDGSNFTLKIRSTKLEDSAMYFCASRRDREAFFGQGTRLTVV.

The V and J genes are TRBV9 and TRBJ1-2, with TRBD1 matching over 8 bases. V shed 3 bases, J shed 8 bases, and the junction held 3 bases outside the gene matches. CDR1 and CDR2 from the germline V gene are SGDLS and YYNGEE. This CDR3 has 12 amino acids. The CDR3 loop reads CASSADRGGYTF. In DNA form, the CDR3 reads TGTGCCAGCAGCGCCGACAGGGGAGGCTACACCTTC.

This chain uses TRBV5-1 with TRBJ2-1, with 8 bases lining up with TRBD1. CDR3 length equals 14 residues. Germline CDR1 is SGHRS and CDR2 is YFSETQ. The V gene end was trimmed by 4 bases and the J gene end by 7 bases; junction bases not matched to a gene: 7. CDR3 in amino acids: CASSPFRTGNEQFF. The CDR3 DNA follows: TGCGCCAGCAGCCCTTTCCGGACAGGGAATGAGCAGTTCTTC.

The J gene is TRBJ1-1, the V gene TRBV2; 9 positions agree with TRBD1. This CDR3 is 19 amino acids long. Looked up from germline, CDR1 is SNHLY and CDR2 is FYNNEI. V trimming: 6 bases; J trimming: 4 bases; junction bases outside the gene matches: 21. Written as DNA, the CDR3 is TGTGCCAGCAGCGCGGGACAGGGAGCATACCCTGGGTGGGGCACTGAAGCTTTCTTT. It specifies CASSAGQGAYPGWGTEAFF.

The V call is TRBV10-1, the J call TRBJ1-2; TRBD1 is a possible D gene (5 bases). This CDR3 is built from 13 residues. Germline V gives CDR1 WNHNN, CDR2 SYGVQD (reference sequence). Trimming took off 4 bases at V and 6 bases at J, with 12 bases between the two ends. CDR3 nucleotide sequence: TGCGCCAGCAGTGGGGGCGAGGCCCATGGCTACACCTTC. It is translated as CASSGGEAHGYTF.

V usage is TRBV9 and J usage is TRBJ2-2; D call uncertain. V was clipped by 0 bases and J by 0 bases, with 9 bases between them. The germline V gene has CDR1 SGDLS and CDR2 YYNGEE. The CDR3 sequence is 16 residues long. The CDR3 DNA is TGTGCCAGCAGCGTAGTGCCGCGCGCGAACACCGGGGAGCTGTTTTTT. Translating it yields CASSVVPRANTGELFF. The variable domain in full, with the rest retrieved from reference TRBV9 and TRBJ2-2, is DSGVTQTPKHLITATGQRVTLRCSPRSGDLSVYWYQQSLDQGLQFLIQYYNGEERAKGNILERFSAQQFPDLHSELNLSSLELGDSALYFCASSVVPRANTGELFFGEGSRLTVL.

The chain joins TRBV6-5 to TRBJ1-6, with D uncertain. Germline CDR1 and CDR2: MNHEY and SVGAGI. The CDR3 is 13 residues long. With 10 bases removed from V and 1 base from J, the gap between germline ends came to 8 bases. The CDR3 nucleotides are TGTGCCATTAGGGAGTCCTATAATTCACCCCTCCACTTT. Translating gives CAIRESYNSPLHF.

The CDR3 DNA sequence: TGCGCCAGCAGCCAAGTAATCGGATCAGGTACCTACGAGCAGTACTTC. Encoded protein: CASSQVIGSGTYEQYF. The chain carries TRBV4-1 and TRBJ2-7; no firm D call. The ends were cut back, 1 base at V and 2 bases at J, with 15 bases in the middle. The CDR3 is 16 residues long. In germline, CDR1 is MGHRA, CDR2 YSYEKL.

This rearrangement joins TRBV6-5 to TRBJ1-6; 9 bases map to TRBD1. CDR3 length: 15 amino acids. Germline loops: CDR1 MNHEY, CDR2 SVGAGI. With 7 bases clipped from V and 6 bases from J, the junction kept 7 bases outside the gene matches. CDR3 sequence reads: CASIVQGAVNSPLHF. The DNA for the CDR3 is TGTGCCAGCATCGTACAGGGGGCCGTTAATTCACCCCTCCACTTT.

The V gene is TRBV14, the J gene TRBJ1-1, with a tentative D call TRBD1 (5 bases). Germline loops: CDR1 SGHDN, CDR2 FVKESK. Trimming took 0 bases from V and 0 from J, leaving 8 bases between them. CDR3 length: 15 amino acids. The CDR3 sequence is CASSQEAGMNTEAFF. As DNA, the CDR3 is TGTGCCAGCAGCCAAGAGGCAGGGATGAACACTGAAGCTTTCTTT.